The source of this TCR beta chain is a study of T cells expressing NK-cell markers. Overall study results and limits: For four donors, these clonotypes were likewise the leading ones in the CD3+CD56-NKG2C+ fraction.

As concerns this clonotype: Its matching antigen is unknown.

The CDR3 contains 13 residues. Germline V lookup: CDR1 SGHRS, CDR2 YFSETQ. What made the TCR beta cDNA was 5'RACE template switching with UMIs. TCRdb reprocessed the 5' RACE reads and stores each CDR3 protein as one record, lacking DNA. The sample has under 500,000 distinct CDR3 sequences. This chain joins TRBV5-1 and TRBJ2-5. The clonotype was recovered from a woman aged 18 to 75 in good health. Sequences were obtained from blood T cells: a sorted CD56 or NKG2C T cell subset, CD4+ or CD8+ T cells, or bulk PBMC T cells (not recorded which). Here the CDR3 reads CASSRLVQETQYF.